This T cell receptor (beta chain) is drawn from a study of T cell responses to AZD1222 COVID-19 vaccine. As for this clone: The antigen remains undetermined.

Study results and caveats: A mostly white British donor set with more females was recruited, and clonal diversity was possibly underestimated. Dominant at 160-218 and 743-854, vaccine-associated CD4 TCRs also spanned spike.

The germline CDR1 and CDR2 sequences are MNHEY and SVGAGI. Trimming took 7 bases from V and 5 from J, leaving 14 bases between them. This CDR3 comprises 13 residues. Repertoires were generated with immunoSEQ multiplex PCR, while TCRdb's copy carries only in-frame clones and drops some. The sample comprises over 85,000 clones, more than 70% of which are singletons, and less than 6% rests with the top ten. The source is an adult who received the AZD1222 COVID-19 vaccine. The sequenced sample was peripheral blood, obtained 28 days after the second AZD1222 dose. V and J are TRBV6-5 and TRBJ1-2; the D gene is possibly TRBD1 (5 bases). In DNA, the CDR3 is TGTGCCAGCACCTCGGGACTGGTTTATGGCTACACCTTC. This encodes CASTSGLVYGYTF.